The source of this T cell receptor beta chain is a study of a mutant IDH1 vaccine in newly diagnosed glioma. Looking at the study overall: Once 4-6 weeks had passed after radiotherapy alone, vaccination started, or it started with temozolomide cycles. Treated patients, averaging about 40 years, were 62.5% male and approximately 38% female.

Notes on the study in general: Vaccine-induced immune responses were detected in roughly 92% of patients.

The sample's time point: week 35, safety follow-up. Vaccinated patients received 300 ug of mutant IDH1 20-mer peptide per dose, with topical imiquimod. Eight vaccinations went to patients in weeks 1, 3, 5, 7, 11, 15, 19, 23. The assay was immunoSEQ multiplex PCR, and TCRdb's table has in-frame clones only and misses some. Counted here are about 56,000 clones, around 85% occurring once; the ten biggest clones make up over 1.5%. This CDR3 contains 11 residues. The V gene end was trimmed by 4 bases and the J gene end by 14 bases; junction bases not matched to a gene: 3. Germline loops: CDR1 SNHLY, CDR2 FYNNEI. Concerning this clone itself: Its antigen remains unknown.

This clonotype was sampled from a man aged 40-55 years with glioma. The rearrangement links TRBV2 to TRBJ2-1, with 9 bases fitting TRBD2. Sample: PBMCs, taken from a glioma patient whose treatment included an IDH1 peptide vaccine. The chain's CDR3 is CASSAQREEFF. CDR3 DNA sequence: TGTGCCAGCAGTGCTCAGCGGGAGGAGTTCTTC.